A single sample gave rise to the 18 T cell receptor beta chains below, sequenced in a study of T-cell memory formation after mild COVID-19 (dated by TCRdb to about 2021). Receptor amplification or capture employed 5' RACE. TCRdb shows the sequencer as Illumina NovaSeq 6000. In-frame beta chains were kept once TCRdb had trimmed the public reads at Q25 with fastp and called clones with MiXCR. One record per CDR3 amino acid sequence lists the most common genes and DNA. The sample records 540,000 or so distinct CDR3 sequences, roughly 22% of which are singletons. The top ten clonotypes cover around 12% of the sample. Sequenced sample: PBMCs or a T cell subset sorted from them (not recorded which). The receptor source for this set is an adult woman who had mild COVID-19 (a few samples of this study predate the infection). The sample titles of this study are shuffled in the database, so cell type and time point are left out; the donor was told from shared clones.

The chain carries TRBV27 and TRBJ2-3; 10 positions agree with TRBD2. This CDR3 has 15 amino acids. V trimming: 2 bases; J trimming: 5 bases; junction bases outside the gene matches: 4. Germline CDR1 and CDR2: MNHEY and SMNVEV (reference sequence). Here the CDR3 reads CASSLGTSEGDTQYF. CDR3 bases: TGTGCCAGCAGTTTAGGGACTAGCGAGGGAGATACGCAGTATTTT.

The gene calls are TRBV12-3 or TRBV12-4 and TRBJ2-5; D is perhaps TRBD1 (7 bases). The V and J ends lost 5 bases and 5 bases respectively, with 18 bases between them. The CDR3 covers 15 residues. CDR3 sequence reads: CASSQGGRGEETQYF. CDR3 nucleotides: TGTGCCAGCAGTCAGGGGGGAAGGGGTGAGGAGACCCAGTACTTC.

This clonotype was seen a handful of times. This chain uses TRBV18 with TRBJ2-3; D is unresolved. Between the trimmed V and J ends, which lost 3 bases and 4 bases, there was a span of 5 bases. This CDR3 contains 12 residues. Germline loops: CDR1 KGHSH, CDR2 LQKENI. CDR3 in DNA: TGTGCCAGCTCACCGGACGCAGATACGCAGTATTTT. It translates to CASSPDADTQYF. The complete variable domain, with remaining parts taken from reference TRBV18 and TRBJ2-3, reads NAGVMQNPRHLVRRRGQEARLRCSPMKGHSHVYWYRQLPEEGLKFMVYLQKENIIDESGMPKERFSAEFPKEGPSILRIQQVVRGDSAAYFCASSPDADTQYFGPGTRLTVL.

This clonotype was observed a few times. The J gene is TRBJ2-3, the V gene TRBV5-6; TRBD2 matches 7 bases. Losses at the gene ends were 3 bases for V and 7 bases for J; bases not matched to a gene: 11. The CDR3 runs 15 residues. Looked up from germline, CDR1 is SGHDT and CDR2 is YYEEEE. CDR3 sequence reads: CASSYAGLAEYTQYF. Written as DNA, the CDR3 is TGTGCCAGCAGCTACGCAGGGCTAGCGGAATATACGCAGTATTTT.

Only a few counts were recorded for this clonotype. The chain couples TRBV4-1 to TRBJ1-1; D is unresolved. V shed 0 bases and J shed 2 bases, with 10 bases lying between them. Per the germline V gene, CDR1 is MGHRA and CDR2 is YSYEKL. This CDR3 spans 15 amino acids. CDR3 DNA: TGCGCCAGCAGCCAAGATCGTTGGGGTAACACTGAAGCTTTCTTT. This codes for CASSQDRWGNTEAFF.

The V gene is TRBV29-1, the J gene TRBJ1-1; a weak D match, TRBD1 (5 bases). The V gene lost 0 bases and the J gene lost 11 bases, with 22 bases spanning the gap. CDR1 and CDR2 from the germline V gene are SQVTM and ANQGSEA. This CDR3 contains 15 residues. CDR3 sequence reads: CSVEEFAQAGGEAFF. CDR3 bases: TGCAGCGTTGAAGAATTTGCACAGGCCGGGGGTGAGGCTTTCTTT.

This clonotype has just a few counts. V and J are TRBV10-3 and TRBJ1-2; 12 bases agree with TRBD1. V gave up 2 bases and J gave up 5 bases; unmatched junction bases: 6. Germline CDR1 and CDR2: ENHRY and SYGVKD. The CDR3 spans 16 residues. In DNA, the CDR3 is TGTGCCATCAGTGAGAGTGCGGGACAGGGGGCGTATGGCTACACCTTC. Its protein is CAISESAGQGAYGYTF.

This chain joins TRBV7-9 and TRBJ1-2, with 8 bases fitting TRBD1. CDR3 length equals 18 residues. The trim removed 7 bases at V and 3 bases at J, leaving 19 bases unmatched. Germline V CDR1 and CDR2: SEHNR, FQNEAQ (reference sequence). CDR3 protein: CASNPRQGSQDLDYGYTF. Written as DNA, the CDR3 is TGTGCCAGCAACCCACGACAGGGGAGTCAGGATCTCGACTATGGCTACACCTTC. Full variable domain (rest looked up from reference TRBV7-9 and TRBJ1-2): DTGVSQNPRHKITKRGQNVTFRCDPISEHNRLYWYRQTLGQGPEFLTYFQNEAQLEKSRLLSDRFSAERPKGSFSTLEIQRTEQGDSAMYLCASNPRQGSQDLDYGYTFGSGTRLTVV.

This clonotype has only a few counts. V usage is TRBV3-1 and J usage is TRBJ2-1; 13 positions match TRBD2. Germline lookup yields CDR1 LGHDT and CDR2 YNNKEL (reference sequence). Germline trimming cut 1 base from V and 6 bases from J; bases unmatched to any gene: 3. The CDR3 covers 16 residues. In nucleotides, the CDR3 is TGTGCCAGCAGCCAAGCACTAGCGGGGGGGTCCAATGAGCAGTTCTTC. Residues: CASSQALAGGSNEQFF.

V is TRBV5-1 and J is TRBJ2-3; D is ambiguous. The V end lost 4 bases, the J end lost 6 bases, and 12 bases lay between the germline ends. CDR3 length: 13 residues. Germline V gives CDR1 SGHRS, CDR2 YFSETQ. CDR3 sequence reads: CASSRTAPDTQYF. The CDR3 nucleotides read TGCGCCAGCAGCCGTACAGCGCCGGATACGCAGTATTTT.

This clonotype was counted between two and nine times. One junction end disagrees with the germline gene, perhaps due to a read error. This chain connects TRBV29-1 to TRBJ2-1; 10 bases agree with TRBD1. This CDR3 is built from 14 residues. Germline-derived CDR1 and CDR2 are SQVTM and ANQGSEA. The CDR3 nucleotides are TGCAGCGTGGAAGGGACAGGGGACTACAATGAGCAGTTCTTC. Its protein product is CSVEGTGDYNEQFF.

The rearrangement links TRBV6-2 or TRBV6-3 to TRBJ2-3, with 8 bases matching TRBD1. Germline V gene data show CDR1 as MNHEY and CDR2 as SVGEGT. CDR3 length equals 14 residues. V was pared by 4 bases and J by 6 bases, with 6 bases of the junction left unmatched. The CDR3 region has the DNA TGTGCCAGCAGTTTTCTCCAGGGGGCGGATACGCAGTATTTT. Translated, it gives CASSFLQGADTQYF.

This chain uses TRBV29-1 with TRBJ2-1, with D possibly being TRBD2 (5 bases). The CDR3 contains 12 residues. CDR1 and CDR2 (germline): SQVTM, ANQGSEA. With 1 base removed from V and 4 bases from J, the gap between germline ends came to 5 bases. The DNA for the CDR3 is TGCAGCGTTGAAGGCGGGTACAATGAGCAGTTCTTC. This sequence encodes CSVEGGYNEQFF.

This clonotype was counted between two and nine times. The CDR3 nucleotides are TGTGCCAGCAGTTACCCAACAGGGGGCTTCCACGAGCAGTACTTC. This sequence encodes CASSYPTGGFHEQYF. The chain carries TRBV6-5 and TRBJ2-7; the match to TRBD1 covers 9 bases. The germline V gene has CDR1 MNHEY and CDR2 SVGAGI. Trimming cost V 2 bases and J 5 bases; bases outside gene matches: 7. CDR3 length: 15 residues.

The chain couples TRBV4-3 to TRBJ2-7, with 11 bases lining up with TRBD2. There are 15 residues in the CDR3. CDR1 is LGHNA, CDR2 YSLEER, per germline. After removal of 0 bases from V and 9 bases from J, the junction contained 7 bases not matched to a gene. The chain's CDR3 is CASSQDSGRELLQYF. The DNA of the CDR3 is TGCGCCAGCAGCCAAGATAGCGGGAGGGAGCTCTTGCAGTACTTC.

This chain uses TRBV29-1 with TRBJ2-7; 7 bases fit TRBD2. The CDR3 is 15 residues long. V dropped 5 bases and J dropped 5; count of bases not matched to a gene: 15. CDR1 is SQVTM and CDR2 is ANQGSEA in the germline V gene. The CDR3 nucleotides are TGCAGCGTTTCCCCTGGGACTATTTTCGGGGACGAGCAGTACTTC. Translated: CSVSPGTIFGDEQYF.

The V gene is TRBV30, the J gene TRBJ1-2; D is unresolved. The V end was cut by 2 bases, the J end by 1 base, with 11 bases between. Germline V gene lookup returns CDR1 GTSNPN and CDR2 SVGIG (reference sequence). This CDR3 is 14 amino acids long. CDR3 DNA: TGTGCCTGGAGTAGCCCCTCGAGTAACTATGGCTACACCTTC. Translating it yields CAWSSPSSNYGYTF.

In this sample, this clonotype turned up a few times. The chain is built from TRBV10-3 and TRBJ1-2; D is perhaps TRBD1 (6 bases). Trimming left V 0 bases short and J 5 bases short, with 10 bases between. The CDR3 sequence is 14 residues long. Looked up from germline, CDR1 is ENHRY and CDR2 is SYGVKD. CDR3: CAISESRQAYGYTF. The CDR3 DNA is TGTGCCATCAGTGAGTCACGACAGGCGTATGGCTACACCTTC.